This entry lists 10 T cell receptor beta chains sequenced from one sample in a study of shared clonotypes between healthy human individuals. Produced via immunoSEQ multiplex PCR; TCRdb's table is partial and in-frame only. The sample includes millions of clones, around 96% of them seen just once. CD45RO-negative CD8 cells positively selected for CCR7 made up the naive population, which excluded terminally differentiated effector memory CD45RA+ cells. Sequencing input: naive CD8+ T cells sorted from blood. All receptors come from a man between 18 and 29 years old in good health.

The chain employs TRBV30 and TRBJ2-3; D gene unclear. This CDR3 is 14 amino acids long. CDR1 and CDR2 (germline): GTSNPN, SVGIG (reference sequence). The V end was cut by 0 bases, the J end by 3 bases, with 10 bases between. The CDR3 DNA follows: TGTGCCTGGAGTGTGGTGGGTTCGACAGATACGCAGTATTTT. The encoded protein is CAWSVVGSTDTQYF.

This chain joins TRBV27 and TRBJ2-3; D is unresolved. The V end was cut by 0 bases, the J end by 2 bases, with 6 bases between. The CDR3 totals 14 residues. The germline V gene has CDR1 MNHEY and CDR2 SMNVEV (reference sequence). The CDR3 bases are TGTGCCAGCAGTTTATCGTTACCCACAGATACGCAGTATTTT. Its protein is CASSLSLPTDTQYF.

Comment on this clone: The sample holds other DNA sequences that translate to the same CDR3. This chain connects TRBV5-1 to TRBJ2-7, with 11 bases matching TRBD1. CDR3 length equals 14 residues. Germline-derived CDR1 and CDR2 are SGHRS and YFSETQ. V dropped 4 bases and J dropped 3; count of bases not matched to a gene: 3. The CDR3 DNA reads as TGCGCCAGCAGCACGGGACAGGGGGACTACGAGCAGTACTTC. Its protein product is CASSTGQGDYEQYF.

The CDR3 is CAWSVRGTSGGADEQFF. For the CDR3, the DNA is TGTGCCTGGAGTGTACGCGGGACTAGCGGGGGGGCTGATGAGCAGTTCTTC. The chain links TRBV30 to TRBJ2-1, with TRBD2 identical over 16 bases. V trimming: 0 bases; J trimming: 8 bases; junction bases outside the gene matches: 7. This CDR3 has 17 residues. Per germline, CDR1 GTSNPN and CDR2 SVGIG (reference sequence).

This clone was detected once. One end of the junction varies from germline; a read error may be responsible. This chain uses TRBV7-9 with TRBJ2-3; 14 bases match TRBD2. In germline, CDR1 is SEHNR, CDR2 FQNEAQ (reference sequence). The CDR3 runs to 16 residues. As DNA, the CDR3 is TGTGCCAGCAGCTTTGGGACTAGCGGGAGCACGGATACGCAGTATTTT. It translates to CASSFGTSGSTDTQYF. Together with reference TRBV7-9 and TRBJ2-3, the CDR3 gives the full variable domain: DTGVSQNPRHKITKRGQNVTFRCDPISEHNRLYWYRQTLGQGPEFLTYFQNEAQLEKSRLLSDRFSAERPKGSFSTLEIQRTEQGDSAMYLCASSFGTSGSTDTQYFGPGTRLTVL.

CDR3 bases: TGTGCCAGCAGCTCGAGCCTTGGGTCCTCCACAGATACGCAGTATTTT. Translation: CASSSSLGSSTDTQYF. The V and J genes are TRBV11-3 and TRBJ2-3; D gene unclear. The CDR3 has 16 residues. V was shortened by 4 bases and J by 2 bases, with 16 bases between the two germline ends. Looked up from germline, CDR1 is SGHNT and CDR2 is YENEEA.

This clone was observed a few times. The rearrangement links TRBV25-1 to TRBJ2-7, with 11 bases aligning to TRBD2. Trimming removed 8 bases from V and 0 bases from J; junction bases left unmatched: 0. Germline V gene lookup returns CDR1 MGHDK and CDR2 SYGVNS. The CDR3 totals 13 residues. The CDR3 loop reads CASGTSGSYEQYF. CDR3 nucleotides: TGTGCCAGCGGGACTAGCGGCTCCTACGAGCAGTACTTC.

This chain joins TRBV7-6 and TRBJ2-1; D might be TRBD2 (6 bases). V was shortened by 5 bases and J by 7 bases, with 18 bases between the two germline ends. Germline CDR1 reads SGHVS; CDR2 reads FNYEAQ. The CDR3 has 15 amino acids. The CDR3 DNA reads TGTGCCAGCAGCAGAGATAGCGGCGTCGGTAATGAGCAGTTCTTC. Protein: CASSRDSGVGNEQFF.

The chain couples TRBV19 to TRBJ2-6; no reliable D call. This CDR3 is 21 amino acids long. V lost 8 bases and J 0 bases, leaving 29 bases between the germline ends. Germline CDR1 is LNHDA and CDR2 is SQIVND (reference sequence). CDR3 nucleotides: TGTGCCAGTTCCTCCCCCCTAACATGGGTCTCCCCAAGCTCTGGGGCCAACGTCCTGACTTTC. It specifies CASSSPLTWVSPSSGANVLTF.

Points on this clone: This CDR3 is also generated by other DNA sequences in the sample. The genes are TRBV5-6 and TRBJ2-5; D is undetermined. Germline V gives CDR1 SGHDT, CDR2 YYEEEE. The CDR3 covers 13 residues. The V end lost 1 base, the J end lost 2 bases, and 6 bases lay between the germline ends. The CDR3 is CASSLLGQETQYF. CDR3 sequence (DNA): TGTGCCAGCAGCTTGTTGGGGCAAGAGACCCAGTACTTC.